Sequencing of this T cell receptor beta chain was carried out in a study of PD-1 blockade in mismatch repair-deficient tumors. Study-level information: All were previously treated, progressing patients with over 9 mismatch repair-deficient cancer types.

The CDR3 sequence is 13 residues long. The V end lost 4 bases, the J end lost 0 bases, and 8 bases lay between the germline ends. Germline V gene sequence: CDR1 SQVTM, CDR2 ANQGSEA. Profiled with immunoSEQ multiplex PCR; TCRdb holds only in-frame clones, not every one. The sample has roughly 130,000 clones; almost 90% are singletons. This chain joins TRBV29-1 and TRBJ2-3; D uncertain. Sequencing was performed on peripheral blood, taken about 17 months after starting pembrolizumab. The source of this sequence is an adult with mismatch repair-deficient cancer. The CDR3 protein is CSVVIESTDTQYF. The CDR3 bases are TGCAGCGTTGTAATAGAAAGCACAGATACGCAGTATTTT.